This T cell receptor (beta chain) was documented in a study of T cells after yellow fever vaccination. Germline loops: CDR1 MNHNS, CDR2 SASEGT. CDR3 length equals 13 residues. General study results and limits: Detected again after the booster were most primary-vaccination clones, at 95% to 96% CD4 and roughly 88% CD8.

This clonotype was seen a few times. Its antigen remains unknown. One end of the junction does not line up with germline, which may come from a read error. For TCR, cDNA came from 5'RACE template switching, which added a universal primer site and UMIs. TCRdb reprocessed the 5' RACE reads via MiXCR and lists one record per CDR3 protein. The repertoire holds about 340,000 distinct CDR3 sequences, with 8.7% as singletons. V usage is TRBV6-1 and J usage is TRBJ2-7; 11 bases match TRBD2. The clonotype originates from a man aged 18 to 35 who received the YFV17D yellow fever vaccine. This sample comprised PBMCs, obtained on the day of the first yellow fever vaccination. CDR3 DNA sequence: TGTGCCAGCAGTCCATTAGCGGGGGGGCGATTCCACTTC. It translates to CASSPLAGGRFHF.